This T cell receptor (beta chain) was captured by sequencing in a study of shared clonotypes between healthy human individuals. Overall study results and limits: Sequencing depth was expected to influence donor clonotype sharing.

This clone occurred a few times. Its cognate antigen is unknown. The CDR3 sequence is 15 residues long. Germline-derived CDR1 and CDR2 are SGHRS and YFSETQ. Trimming removed 5 bases from V and 5 bases from J; junction bases left unmatched: 9. The assay ran at deep level. An even split of each subset's genomic DNA across several immunoSEQ plates was performed. Researchers sequenced unsorted PBMC DNA using ten immunoSEQ deep assay plates. Libraries were prepared by immunoSEQ multiplex PCR; TCRdb keeps only in-frame clonotypes and omits some of them. The table has about 600,000 clones, around 81% seen once.

The TCR sequence derives from a middle-aged woman in good health. Some clones in this sample may be carry-over from other donors' samples. Sequencing was performed on PBMCs. The rearrangement uses TRBV5-1 and TRBJ2-5; 10 positions agree with TRBD2. CDR3 loop: CASRPAGGPGETQYF. CDR3 sequence (DNA): TGCGCCAGCAGGCCAGCGGGAGGGCCGGGGGAGACCCAGTACTTC.